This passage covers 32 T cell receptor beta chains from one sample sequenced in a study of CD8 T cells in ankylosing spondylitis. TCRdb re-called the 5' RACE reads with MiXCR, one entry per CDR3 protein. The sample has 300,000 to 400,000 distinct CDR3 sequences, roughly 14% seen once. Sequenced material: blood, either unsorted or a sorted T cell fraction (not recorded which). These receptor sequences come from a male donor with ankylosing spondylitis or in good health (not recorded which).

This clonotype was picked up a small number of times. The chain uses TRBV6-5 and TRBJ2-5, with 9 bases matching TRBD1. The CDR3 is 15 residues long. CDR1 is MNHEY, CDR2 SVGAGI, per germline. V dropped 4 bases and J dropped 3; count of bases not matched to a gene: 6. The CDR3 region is CASSSGTGYKETQYF. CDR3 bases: TGTGCCAGCAGTTCCGGGACAGGGTACAAAGAGACCCAGTACTTC.

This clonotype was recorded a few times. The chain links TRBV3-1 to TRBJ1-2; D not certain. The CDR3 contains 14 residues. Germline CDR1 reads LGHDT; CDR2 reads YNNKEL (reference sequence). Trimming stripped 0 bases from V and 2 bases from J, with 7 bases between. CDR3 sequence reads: CASSQDLSNYGYTF. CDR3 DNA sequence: TGTGCCAGCAGCCAAGATCTATCCAACTATGGCTACACCTTC.

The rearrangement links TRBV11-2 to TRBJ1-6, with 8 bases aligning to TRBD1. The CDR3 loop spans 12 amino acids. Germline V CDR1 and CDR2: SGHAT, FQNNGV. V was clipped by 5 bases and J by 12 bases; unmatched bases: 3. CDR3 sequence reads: CASSPDRGPLHF. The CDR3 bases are TGTGCCAGCAGCCCTGACAGGGGACCCCTCCACTTT.

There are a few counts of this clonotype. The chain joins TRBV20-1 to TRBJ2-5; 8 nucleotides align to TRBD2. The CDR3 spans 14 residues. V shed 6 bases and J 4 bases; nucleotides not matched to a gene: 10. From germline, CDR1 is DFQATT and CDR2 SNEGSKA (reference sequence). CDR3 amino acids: CSALPGLGSETQYF. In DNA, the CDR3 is TGCAGTGCCCTGCCGGGACTAGGGTCAGAGACCCAGTACTTC.

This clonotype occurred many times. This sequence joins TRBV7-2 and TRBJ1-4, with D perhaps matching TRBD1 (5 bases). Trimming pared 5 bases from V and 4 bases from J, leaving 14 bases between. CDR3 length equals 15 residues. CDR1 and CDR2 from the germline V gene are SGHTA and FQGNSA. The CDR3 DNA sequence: TGTGCCAGCAGCCCATGGGGCAGGTATAATGAAAAACTGTTTTTT. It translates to CASSPWGRYNEKLFF.

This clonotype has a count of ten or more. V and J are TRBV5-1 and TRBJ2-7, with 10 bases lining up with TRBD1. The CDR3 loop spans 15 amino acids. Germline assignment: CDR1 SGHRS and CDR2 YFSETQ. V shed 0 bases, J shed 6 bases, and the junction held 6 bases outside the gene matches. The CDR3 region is CASSLGDRGLSEQYF. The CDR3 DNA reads TGCGCCAGCAGCTTGGGGGACAGGGGTTTATCCGAGCAGTACTTC.

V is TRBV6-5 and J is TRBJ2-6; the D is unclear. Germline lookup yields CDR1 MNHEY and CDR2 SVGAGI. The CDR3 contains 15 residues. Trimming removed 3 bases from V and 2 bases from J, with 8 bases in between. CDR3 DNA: TGTGCCAGCAGTTATCAGCCCGCTGGGGCCAACGTCCTGACTTTC. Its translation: CASSYQPAGANVLTF.

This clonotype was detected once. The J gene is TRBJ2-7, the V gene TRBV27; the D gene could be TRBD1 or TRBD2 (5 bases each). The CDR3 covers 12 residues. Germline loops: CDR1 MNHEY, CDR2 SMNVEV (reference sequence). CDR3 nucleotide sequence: TGTGCTGGGGGTACCGATTCCTACGAGCAGTACTTC. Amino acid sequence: CAGGTDSYEQYF.

The CDR3 nucleotides read TGCAGTGCTAGCTGGGGGATGTTGGTGGGACAGGGGAAAGATACGCAGTATTTT. Amino acid sequence: CSASWGMLVGQGKDTQYF. The V and J genes are TRBV20-1 and TRBJ2-3, with 10 bases that match TRBD1. The ends lost 3 bases at V and 5 bases at J; junction bases unmatched: 17. The CDR3 totals 18 residues. Germline CDR1 and CDR2: DFQATT and SNEGSKA (reference sequence).

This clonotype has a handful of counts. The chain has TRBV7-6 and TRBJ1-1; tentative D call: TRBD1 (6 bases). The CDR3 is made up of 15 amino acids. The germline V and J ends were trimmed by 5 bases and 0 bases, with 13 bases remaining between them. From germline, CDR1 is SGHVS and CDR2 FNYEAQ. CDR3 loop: CASSTYRAMNTEAFF. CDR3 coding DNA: TGTGCCAGCAGCACGTACAGGGCCATGAACACTGAAGCTTTCTTT.

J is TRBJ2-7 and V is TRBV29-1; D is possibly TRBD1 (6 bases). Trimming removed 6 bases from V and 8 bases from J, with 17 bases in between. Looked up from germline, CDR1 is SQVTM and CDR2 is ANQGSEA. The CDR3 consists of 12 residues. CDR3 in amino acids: CSVHQPWGQQYF. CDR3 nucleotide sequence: TGCAGCGTCCATCAACCTTGGGGGCAGCAGTACTTC.

The CDR3 loop is CASSLAVRTEAFF. The CDR3 DNA is TGTGCCAGCAGCTTAGCGGTGAGGACTGAAGCTTTCTTT. V usage is TRBV7-9 and J usage is TRBJ1-1; D not resolved. Germline CDR1 and CDR2: SEHNR and FQNEAQ (reference sequence). V gave up 0 bases and J gave up 5 bases, with 7 bases separating them. CDR3 length: 13 amino acids.

The CDR3 nucleotides are TGTGCCATCGGCACAGATACGCAGTATTTT. This gives the protein CAIGTDTQYF. The chain employs TRBV10-3 and TRBJ2-3; no clear D gene. Germline V gives CDR1 ENHRY, CDR2 SYGVKD. Trimming took off 8 bases at V and 1 base at J, with 1 base between the two ends. The CDR3 loop spans 10 amino acids.

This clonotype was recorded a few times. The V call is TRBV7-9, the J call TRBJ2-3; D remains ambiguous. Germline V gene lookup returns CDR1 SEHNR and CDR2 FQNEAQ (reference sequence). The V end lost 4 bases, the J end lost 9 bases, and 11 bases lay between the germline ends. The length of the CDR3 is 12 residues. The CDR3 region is CASSSILPTQYF. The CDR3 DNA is TGTGCCAGCAGCTCCATTTTACCAACGCAGTATTTT.

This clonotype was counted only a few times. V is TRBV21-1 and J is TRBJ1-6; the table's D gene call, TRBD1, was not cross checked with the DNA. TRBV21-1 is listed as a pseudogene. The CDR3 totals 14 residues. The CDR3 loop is CASSGRPGYSPLHF. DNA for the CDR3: TGTGCCAGCAGCGGGCGTCCGGGATATTCACCCCTCCACTTT.

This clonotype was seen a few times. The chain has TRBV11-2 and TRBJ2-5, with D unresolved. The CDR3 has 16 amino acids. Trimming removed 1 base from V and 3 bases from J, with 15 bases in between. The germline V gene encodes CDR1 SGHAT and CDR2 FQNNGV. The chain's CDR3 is CASSLGSGPHKETQYF. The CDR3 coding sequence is TGTGCCAGCAGCTTAGGTTCAGGTCCGCACAAAGAGACCCAGTACTTC.

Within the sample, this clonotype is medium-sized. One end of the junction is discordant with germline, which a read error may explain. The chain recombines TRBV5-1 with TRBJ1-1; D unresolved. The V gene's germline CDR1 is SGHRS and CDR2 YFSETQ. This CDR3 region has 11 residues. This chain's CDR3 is CASSLDTEAFF. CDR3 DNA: TGTGCCAGCAGCTTAGACACTGAAGCTTTCTTT.

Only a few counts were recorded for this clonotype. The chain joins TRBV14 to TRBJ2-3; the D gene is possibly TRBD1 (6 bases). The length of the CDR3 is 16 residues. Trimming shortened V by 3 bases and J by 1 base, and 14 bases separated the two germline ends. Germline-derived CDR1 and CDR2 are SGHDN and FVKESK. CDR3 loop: CASSHIDRTRTDTQYF. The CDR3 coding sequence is TGTGCCAGCAGCCATATAGACAGGACCCGCACAGATACGCAGTATTTT.

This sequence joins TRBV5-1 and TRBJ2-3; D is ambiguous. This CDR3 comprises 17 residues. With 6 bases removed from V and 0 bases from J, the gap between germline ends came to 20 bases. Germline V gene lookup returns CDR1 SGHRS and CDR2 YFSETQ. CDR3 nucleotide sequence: TGCGCCAGCACCACCTTTGGCCAATCAACTAGCACAGATACGCAGTATTTT. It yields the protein CASTTFGQSTSTDTQYF.

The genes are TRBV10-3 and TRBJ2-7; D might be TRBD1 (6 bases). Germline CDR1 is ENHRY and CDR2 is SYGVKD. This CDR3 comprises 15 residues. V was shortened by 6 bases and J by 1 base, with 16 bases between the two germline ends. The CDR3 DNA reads TGTGCCATCAGGGGGCCATCAGGGGAGTCCTACGAGCAGTACTTC. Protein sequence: CAIRGPSGESYEQYF.

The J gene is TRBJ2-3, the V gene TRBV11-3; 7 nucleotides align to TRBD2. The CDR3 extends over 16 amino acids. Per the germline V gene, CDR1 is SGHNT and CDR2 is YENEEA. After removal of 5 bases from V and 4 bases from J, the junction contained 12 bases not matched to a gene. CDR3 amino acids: CASSPGRREMADTQYF. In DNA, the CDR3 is TGTGCCAGCAGCCCGGGGCGGCGGGAGATGGCAGATACGCAGTATTTT. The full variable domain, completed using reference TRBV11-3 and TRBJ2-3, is EAGVVQSPRYKIIEKKQPVAFWCNPISGHNTLYWYLQNLGQGPELLIRYENEEAVDDSQLPKDRFSAERLKGVDSTLKIQPAELGDSAVYLCASSPGRREMADTQYFGPGTRLTVL.

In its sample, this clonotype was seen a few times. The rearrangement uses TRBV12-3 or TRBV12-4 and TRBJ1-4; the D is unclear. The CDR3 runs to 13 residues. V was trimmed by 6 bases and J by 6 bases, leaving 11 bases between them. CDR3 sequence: CASRPRLYEKLFF. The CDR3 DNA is TGTGCCAGCAGACCTAGACTCTATGAAAAACTGTTTTTT.

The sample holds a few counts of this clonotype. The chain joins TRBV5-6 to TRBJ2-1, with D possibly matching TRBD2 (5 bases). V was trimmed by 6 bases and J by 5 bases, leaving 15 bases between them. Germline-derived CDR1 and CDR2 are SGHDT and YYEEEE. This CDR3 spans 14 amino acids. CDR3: CASILLVGHNEQFF. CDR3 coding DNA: TGTGCCAGCATATTACTAGTAGGCCACAATGAGCAGTTCTTC.

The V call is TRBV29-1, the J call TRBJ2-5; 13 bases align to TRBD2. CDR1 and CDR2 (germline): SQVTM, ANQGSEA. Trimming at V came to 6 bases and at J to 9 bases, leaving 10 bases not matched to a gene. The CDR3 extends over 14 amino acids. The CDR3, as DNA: TGCAGCGTCGGGACTAGCGGGGCTCTGCGGTCCCAGTACTTC. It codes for CSVGTSGALRSQYF. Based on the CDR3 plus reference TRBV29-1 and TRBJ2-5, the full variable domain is SAVISQKPSRDICQRGTSLTIQCQVDSQVTMMFWYRQQPGQSLTLIATANQGSEATYESGFVIDKFPISRPNLTFSTLTVSNMSPEDSSIYLCSVGTSGALRSQYFGPGTRLLVL.

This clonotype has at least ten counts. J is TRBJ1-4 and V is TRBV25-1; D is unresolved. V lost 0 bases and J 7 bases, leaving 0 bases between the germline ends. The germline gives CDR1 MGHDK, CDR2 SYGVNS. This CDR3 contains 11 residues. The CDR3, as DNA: TGTGCCAGCAGTGAATATGAAAAACTGTTTTTT. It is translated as CASSEYEKLFF.

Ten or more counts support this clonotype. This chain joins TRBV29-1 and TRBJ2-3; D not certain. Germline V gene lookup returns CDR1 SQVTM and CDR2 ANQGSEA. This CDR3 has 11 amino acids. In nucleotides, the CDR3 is TGCAGTGCTGGACCCAGCGATACGCAGTATTTT. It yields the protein CSAGPSDTQYF.

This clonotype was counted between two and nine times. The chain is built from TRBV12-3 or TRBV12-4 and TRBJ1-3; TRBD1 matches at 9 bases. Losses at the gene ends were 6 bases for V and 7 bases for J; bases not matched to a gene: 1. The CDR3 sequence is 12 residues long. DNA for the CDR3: TGTGCCAGCAGCGACAGGGGGAACACCATATATTTT. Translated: CASSDRGNTIYF.

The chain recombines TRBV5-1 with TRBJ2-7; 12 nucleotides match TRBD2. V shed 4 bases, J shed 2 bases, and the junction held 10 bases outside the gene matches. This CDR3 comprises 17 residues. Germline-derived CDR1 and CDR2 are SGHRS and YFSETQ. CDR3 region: CASSPQVLAGGAYEQYF. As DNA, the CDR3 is TGCGCCAGCAGCCCCCAGGTCCTAGCGGGGGGGGCCTACGAGCAGTACTTC.

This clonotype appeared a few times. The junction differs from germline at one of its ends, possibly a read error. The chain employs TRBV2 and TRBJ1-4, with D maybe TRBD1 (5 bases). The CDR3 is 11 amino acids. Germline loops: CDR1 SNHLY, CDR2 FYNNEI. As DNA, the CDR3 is TGTGCCAGCAGTGATTTCAACAGGTTCTCATTT. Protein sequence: CASSDFNRFSF. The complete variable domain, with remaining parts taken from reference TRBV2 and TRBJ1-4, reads EPEVTQTPSHQVTQMGQEVILRCVPISNHLYFYWYRQILGQKVEFLVSFYNNEISEKSEIFDDQFSVERPDGSNFTLKIRSTKLEDSAMYFCASSDFNRFSFGSGTQLSVL.

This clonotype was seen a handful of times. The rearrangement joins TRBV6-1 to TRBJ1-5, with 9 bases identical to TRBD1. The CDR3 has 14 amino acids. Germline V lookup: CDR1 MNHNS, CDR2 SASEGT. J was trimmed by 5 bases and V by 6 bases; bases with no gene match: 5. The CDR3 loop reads CASRQTGGHQPQHF. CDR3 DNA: TGTGCCAGCAGGCAGACAGGGGGACATCAGCCCCAGCATTTT.

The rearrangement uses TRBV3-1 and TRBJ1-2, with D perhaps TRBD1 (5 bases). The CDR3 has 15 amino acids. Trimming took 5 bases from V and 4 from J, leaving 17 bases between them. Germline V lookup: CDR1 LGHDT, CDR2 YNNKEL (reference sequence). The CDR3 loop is CASSSRRDGGYGYTF. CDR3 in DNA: TGTGCCAGCAGCTCCCGCCGGGACGGAGGCTATGGCTACACCTTC.

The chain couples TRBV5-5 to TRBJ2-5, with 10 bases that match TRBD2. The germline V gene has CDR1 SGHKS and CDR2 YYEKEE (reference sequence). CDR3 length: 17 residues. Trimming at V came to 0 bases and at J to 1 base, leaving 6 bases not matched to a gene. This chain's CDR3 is CASSLGESGGAQETQYF. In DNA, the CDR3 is TGTGCCAGCAGCTTGGGGGAAAGCGGGGGGGCCCAAGAGACCCAGTACTTC.